This T cell receptor beta chain stems from a study of T cells in localized non-small cell lung cancer. In germline, CDR1 is SNHLY, CDR2 FYNNEI. This CDR3 has 15 amino acids. V was clipped by 6 bases and J by 0 bases; unmatched bases: 4. The assay was immunoSEQ multiplex PCR, and TCRdb's table has in-frame clones only and misses some. The sample gives tens of thousands of clones, approximately 72% of which show up once; roughly 35% is in the top ten. Overall study results and limits: Increased T cell density in blood showed an association with longer overall survival.

For this clone: Its antigen is unknown.

This clonotype originated in a male donor at least 60 years old with stage II squamous cell lung carcinoma. The source was peripheral blood, collected before any cancer treatment. The chain carries TRBV2 and TRBJ2-1, with 8 bases lining up with TRBD1. CDR3 nucleotide sequence: TGTGCCAGCAGATCCCAGGGGGCCTCCTACAATGAGCAGTTCTTC. Its protein product is CASRSQGASYNEQFF.